The 19 T cell receptor beta chains reported below all come from one sample, sequenced in a study of T cell responses to AZD1222 COVID-19 vaccine. Produced via immunoSEQ multiplex PCR; TCRdb's table is partial and in-frame only. The sample contains some 150,000 clones, about 93% of which appear only once. This sample comprised peripheral blood, obtained on day 0 of AZD1222 vaccination. These receptors all come from an adult in good health.

V and J are TRBV7-8 and TRBJ1-1; the D gene is possibly TRBD1 (6 bases). Germline-derived CDR1 and CDR2 are SGHVS and FQNEAQ. This CDR3 is built from 13 residues. Deletions cut 5 bases from V and 5 bases from J, with 12 bases between. Written as DNA, the CDR3 is TGTGCCAGCAGCCGGTGGACAGAGACTGAAGCTTTCTTT. Translation: CASSRWTETEAFF. Complete variable domain (other parts from reference TRBV7-8 and TRBJ1-1): GAGVSQSPRYKVAKRGQDVALRCDPISGHVSLFWYQQALGQGPEFLTYFQNEAQLDKSGLPSDRFFAERPEGSVSTLKIQRTQQEDSAVYLCASSRWTETEAFFGQGTRLTVV.

This chain connects TRBV27 to TRBJ1-5, with 7 bases that match TRBD1. The germline gives CDR1 MNHEY, CDR2 SMNVEV (reference sequence). The CDR3 extends over 16 amino acids. The V segment lost 2 bases and the J segment 7 bases; nucleotides outside the gene matches: 11. CDR3 sequence: CASSLTGTAHRQPQHF. The CDR3 nucleotides are TGTGCCAGCAGTTTAACCGGGACAGCACATAGACAGCCCCAGCATTTT.

V usage is TRBV5-8 and J usage is TRBJ2-1, with D maybe TRBD1 (6 bases). V shed 5 bases and J shed 4 bases, with 10 bases lying between them. This CDR3 contains 13 residues. The germline V gene has CDR1 SGHTS and CDR2 YDEGEE. The CDR3 sequence is CASSSGTYNEQFF. CDR3 sequence (DNA): TGTGCCAGCAGTTCCGGGACATACAATGAGCAGTTCTTC.

The V call is TRBV7-2, the J call TRBJ2-7; 8 bases map to TRBD2. The CDR3 totals 15 residues. The ends lost 4 bases at V and 0 bases at J; junction bases unmatched: 5. Germline V gene sequence: CDR1 SGHTA, CDR2 FQGNSA. The CDR3 reads CASSSRGGRSYEQYF. The CDR3 DNA follows: TGTGCCAGCAGCTCCCGGGGGGGGCGCTCCTACGAGCAGTACTTC.

The gene calls are TRBV18 and TRBJ1-4; D is perhaps TRBD1 (6 bases). This CDR3 is 14 amino acids long. Trimming left V 5 bases short and J 5 bases short, with 12 bases between. CDR1 and CDR2 from the germline V gene are KGHSH and LQKENI. This CDR3 is CASSTGMGNEKLFF. The CDR3 coding sequence is TGTGCCAGCTCAACAGGGATGGGGAATGAAAAACTGTTTTTT.

The chain combines TRBV5-6 with TRBJ1-1; TRBD1 might be the D (6 bases). The CDR3 totals 16 residues. V was shortened by 5 bases and J by 2 bases, with 19 bases between the two germline ends. Germline assignment: CDR1 SGHDT and CDR2 YYEEEE. The CDR3 DNA reads TGTGCCAGCAGTTGGGGGGCCCTGGACAGAAACACTGAAGCTTTCTTT. This sequence encodes CASSWGALDRNTEAFF.

This clone has only one observation. The CDR3 region has the DNA TGTGCCAGCTCACCGGACAGGGCGGGAAATGAGCAGTTCTTC. Its protein product is CASSPDRAGNEQFF. The chain couples TRBV18 to TRBJ2-1; 8 bases line up with TRBD1. Germline CDR1 and CDR2: KGHSH and LQKENI. The CDR3 totals 14 residues. The V and J ends lost 3 bases and 7 bases, in that order; junction bases with no gene match: 5.

This rearrangement joins TRBV7-6 to TRBJ2-5; 8 bases map to TRBD2. The CDR3 has 15 residues. In germline, CDR1 is SGHVS, CDR2 FNYEAQ. Unmatched junction bases numbered 6, after V lost 5 bases and J lost 1 base. CDR3 in amino acids: CASSGSLAGQETQYF. CDR3 bases: TGTGCCAGCAGCGGAAGCCTAGCGGGCCAAGAGACCCAGTACTTC.

The chain is built from TRBV19 and TRBJ1-5, with TRBD1 as a possible D gene (6 bases). The length of the CDR3 is 16 residues. V gave up 4 bases and J gave up 5 bases, with 18 bases separating them. Looked up from germline, CDR1 is LNHDA and CDR2 is SQIVND (reference sequence). The CDR3 loop is CASSTSSGQKYQPQHF. The DNA of the CDR3 is TGTGCCAGTAGTACCTCCTCCGGACAGAAATATCAGCCCCAGCATTTT.

The chain is built from TRBV14 and TRBJ2-2; D is ambiguous. V was shortened by 2 bases and J by 7 bases, with 5 bases between the two germline ends. CDR1 and CDR2 (germline): SGHDN, FVKESK. The CDR3 runs 12 residues. Written as DNA, the CDR3 is TGTGCCAGCAGCCAATCCGGCGGGGAGCTGTTTTTT. Encoded protein: CASSQSGGELFF.

CDR3 bases: TGTGCCAGCAGCGCCCTGGGGGCTTTGGATGAGCAGTTCTTC. Translated, it gives CASSALGALDEQFF. This chain links TRBV9 with TRBJ2-1; tentatively, D is TRBD1 (6 bases). CDR1 is SGDLS and CDR2 is YYNGEE in the germline V gene. This CDR3 spans 14 amino acids. V was shortened by 3 bases and J by 8 bases, with 15 bases between the two germline ends.

The chain is built from TRBV29-1 and TRBJ1-1, with D perhaps matching TRBD1 (6 bases). Germline lookup yields CDR1 SQVTM and CDR2 ANQGSEA. V was clipped by 4 bases and J by 4 bases, with 16 bases between them. The CDR3 runs 14 residues. The CDR3 DNA follows: TGCAGCGTTGCCACCTGGGGAGGGGGCACTGAAGCTTTCTTT. Amino acids: CSVATWGGGTEAFF.

The rearrangement joins TRBV9 to TRBJ1-6; a weak D match, TRBD1 (5 bases). Germline V CDR1 and CDR2: SGDLS, YYNGEE. Trimming left V 1 base short and J 5 bases short, with 7 bases between. The CDR3 length is 14 residues. CDR3 sequence reads: CASSVTQDNSPLHF. The CDR3 bases are TGTGCCAGCAGCGTAACACAGGATAATTCACCCCTCCACTTT.

The rearrangement uses TRBV7-3 and TRBJ1-5; 8 nucleotides line up with TRBD1. Germline lookup yields CDR1 SGHTA and CDR2 FQGTGA. The junction had 4 bases not matched to a gene; V was cut back by 5 bases and J by 7 bases. CDR3 size: 13 residues. The CDR3 loop reads CASSPGQGQPQHF. The CDR3 nucleotides are TGTGCCAGCAGCCCCGGACAGGGACAGCCCCAGCATTTT.

This chain connects TRBV4-1 to TRBJ2-1; 7 bases are shared with TRBD2. Germline V gives CDR1 MGHRA, CDR2 YSYEKL. After removal of 1 base from V and 4 bases from J, the junction contained 7 bases not matched to a gene. The CDR3 loop spans 16 amino acids. CDR3 sequence: CASSQGPAGRYNEQFF. The CDR3 DNA sequence: TGCGCCAGCAGCCAAGGTCCAGCGGGGCGGTACAATGAGCAGTTCTTC.

The CDR3 DNA reads TGTGCCAGCAGCCCGGACGGGGACTCTGGAAACACCATATATTTT. Protein: CASSPDGDSGNTIYF. The gene calls are TRBV9 and TRBJ1-3; unclear D gene. The germline V and J ends were trimmed by 4 bases and 0 bases, with 11 bases remaining between them. Germline V CDR1 and CDR2: SGDLS, YYNGEE. This CDR3 is 15 amino acids long.

The rearrangement uses TRBV27 and TRBJ2-1, with 10 bases aligning to TRBD1. V was pared by 6 bases and J by 4 bases, with 3 bases of the junction left unmatched. The CDR3 is 14 residues long. Germline-derived CDR1 and CDR2 are MNHEY and SMNVEV (reference sequence). The CDR3, as DNA: TGTGCCAGCAGCCCGGGACAGGGGTACAATGAGCAGTTCTTC. Its translation is CASSPGQGYNEQFF.

This clone was picked up a small number of times. The chain is built from TRBV2 and TRBJ1-2; the D gene is possibly TRBD1 (5 bases). The CDR3 spans 16 residues. Germline V lookup: CDR1 SNHLY, CDR2 FYNNEI. V lost 8 bases and J 2 bases, leaving 21 bases between the germline ends. CDR3 protein: CASGLSRDSQNYGYTF. Written as DNA, the CDR3 is TGTGCCAGCGGCCTGAGCCGGGACTCCCAAAACTATGGCTACACCTTC.

The chain recombines TRBV5-5 with TRBJ2-1; D is uncertain. Trimming pared 0 bases from V and 8 bases from J, leaving 12 bases between. Germline V gene sequence: CDR1 SGHKS, CDR2 YYEKEE (reference sequence). The CDR3 runs 14 residues. CDR3: CASSLGASYDEQFF. For the CDR3, the DNA is TGTGCCAGCAGCTTGGGGGCTAGTTACGATGAGCAGTTCTTC.